A single sample is the source of the 22 T cell receptor beta chains below, sequenced in a study of blood T cells in healthy people across ages. Together with a sample-barcoded 5' primer, a J-beta primer mix was included in a second PCR lasting about 7 to 11 cycles. Using its own MiXCR run on the 5' RACE reads, TCRdb lists one record per CDR3 protein. The data contain fewer than 800,000 distinct CDR3 sequences, roughly 25% of them seen just once; the ten biggest clones take up just under 9.5%. In addition, the sample was reused for a study of T cells of mothers and their children.

Sequencing was carried out using blood. These receptors all come from a boy aged 5-17 years in good health.

This sequence joins TRBV24-1 and TRBJ2-2; 9 bases agree with TRBD2. Trimming cost V 3 bases and J 1 base; bases outside gene matches: 8. Germline V CDR1 and CDR2: KGHDR, SFDVKD. This CDR3 region has 18 residues. The CDR3 region has the DNA TGTGCCACCAGTGATGTGTTAGCGGGGGACCTGAACACCGGGGAGCTGTTTTTT. Protein: CATSDVLAGDLNTGELFF.

This clonotype was recorded a few times. The chain has TRBV3-1 and TRBJ2-5; D uncertain. CDR1 LGHDT and CDR2 YNNKEL come from the germline V gene (reference sequence). The CDR3 extends over 13 amino acids. V lost 2 bases to trimming and J lost 2 bases, with 6 bases between them. The CDR3 reads CASSQHLQETQYF. The CDR3 DNA follows: TGTGCCAGCAGCCAACACCTTCAAGAGACCCAGTACTTC.

The genes are TRBV6-5 and TRBJ2-5, with a possible D match to TRBD2 (6 bases). Germline values: CDR1 MNHEY, CDR2 SVGAGI. The V end was cut by 2 bases, the J end by 11 bases, with 18 bases between. The CDR3 spans 14 residues. The CDR3 sequence: CASSYRGRVREQYF. The CDR3 bases are TGTGCCAGCAGTTACCGGGGGAGAGTCCGGGAGCAGTACTTC.

This clonotype was detected only a few times. The chain has TRBV5-4 and TRBJ2-5; TRBD2 matches at 11 bases. The CDR3 is 16 amino acids. Germline V gives CDR1 SGHNT, CDR2 YYREEE (reference sequence). V shed 0 bases and J 5 bases; nucleotides not matched to a gene: 6. The CDR3 spells CASSLELAGVGETQYF. The CDR3 DNA reads as TGTGCCAGCAGCTTGGAACTAGCGGGAGTAGGGGAGACCCAGTACTTC.

In this sample, this clonotype turned up many times. CDR3 residues: CASSYSGGAKNSPLHF. The CDR3 bases are TGTGCCAGCAGTTACTCAGGGGGGGCCAAAAATTCACCCCTCCACTTT. The chain combines TRBV6-6 with TRBJ1-6, with D possibly TRBD1 on 6 matching bases. Trimming pared 0 bases from V and 7 bases from J, leaving 13 bases between. Germline V gene sequence: CDR1 MNHNY, CDR2 SVGAGI (reference sequence). The CDR3 runs to 16 residues.

This chain connects TRBV28 to TRBJ2-4; TRBD1 might be the D (5 bases). Looked up from germline, CDR1 is MDHEN and CDR2 is SYDVKM. This CDR3 is 16 amino acids long. V lost 2 bases, J lost 0 bases, and 11 bases lay in between. Written as DNA, the CDR3 is TGTGCCAGCAGTTTAATTGTGCAGGGAGCCAAAAACATTCAGTACTTC. It encodes CASSLIVQGAKNIQYF.

This clonotype was counted a few times. The genes are TRBV20-1 and TRBJ2-1; 10 bases are a match to TRBD2. The V gene end was trimmed by 1 base and the J gene end by 6 bases; junction bases not matched to a gene: 9. Germline CDR1 and CDR2: DFQATT and SNEGSKA (reference sequence). This CDR3 has 16 residues. CDR3 nucleotide sequence: TGCAGTGCTAGAGGACAAGCGGGAGGGAGGTTCAATGAGCAGTTCTTC. It specifies CSARGQAGGRFNEQFF.

The rearrangement joins TRBV28 to TRBJ2-1; a weak D match, TRBD1 (6 bases). Germline-derived CDR1 and CDR2 are MDHEN and SYDVKM. Deletions cut 4 bases from V and 4 bases from J, with 11 bases between. This CDR3 region has 14 residues. This chain's CDR3 is CASSWGRGYNEQFF. CDR3 DNA sequence: TGTGCCAGCAGTTGGGGGCGAGGATACAATGAGCAGTTCTTC.

The gene calls are TRBV5-1 and TRBJ1-2; D possibly corresponds to TRBD1 (6 bases). There are 20 residues in the CDR3. Germline V gene data show CDR1 as SGHRS and CDR2 as YFSETQ. Deletions cut 0 bases from V and 6 bases from J, with 30 bases between. In DNA form, the CDR3 reads TGCGCCAGCAGCTTGGGTTTGGTTTTAGGTGGGACAAGTCGGATGAATGGCTACACCTTC. Its translation is CASSLGLVLGGTSRMNGYTF.

The chain links TRBV27 to TRBJ2-5; D unresolved. CDR3 size: 12 residues. Germline V gene sequence: CDR1 MNHEY, CDR2 SMNVEV (reference sequence). V lost 4 bases, J lost 7 bases, and 10 bases lay in between. The CDR3, as DNA: TGTGCCAGCAGTTCCGTTATAGGGACCCAGTACTTC. Translated, it gives CASSSVIGTQYF.

The chain uses TRBV9 and TRBJ1-6; D not resolved. Germline V gene data show CDR1 as SGDLS and CDR2 as YYNGEE. With 4 bases removed from V and 1 base from J, the gap between germline ends came to 6 bases. The CDR3 covers 14 residues. DNA of the CDR3: TGTGCCAGCAGCCCCTTTTCCTATAATTCACCCCTCCACTTT. Translated: CASSPFSYNSPLHF. The full variable domain, completed using reference TRBV9 and TRBJ1-6, is DSGVTQTPKHLITATGQRVTLRCSPRSGDLSVYWYQQSLDQGLQFLIQYYNGEERAKGNILERFSAQQFPDLHSELNLSSLELGDSALYFCASSPFSYNSPLHFGNGTRLTVT.

V gene TRBV2 combines with J gene TRBJ1-2; a weak D match, TRBD1 (5 bases). The length of the CDR3 is 15 residues. CDR1 is SNHLY and CDR2 is FYNNEI in the germline V gene. Deletions cut 5 bases from V and 1 base from J, with 14 bases between. The CDR3 DNA follows: TGTGCCAGCAGTCCGACAGTCGATTTTAACTATGGCTACACCTTC. This encodes CASSPTVDFNYGYTF.

This sequence joins TRBV29-1 and TRBJ2-7, with TRBD2 matching over 8 bases. CDR1 and CDR2 from the germline V gene are SQVTM and ANQGSEA. The CDR3 is made up of 14 amino acids. The junction had 6 bases not matched to a gene; V was cut back by 4 bases and J by 1 base. The CDR3 spells CSVGAGGESYEQYF. The CDR3 DNA reads as TGCAGCGTTGGGGCGGGGGGCGAATCCTACGAGCAGTACTTC.

This rearrangement joins TRBV28 to TRBJ2-5; 7 bases line up with TRBD2. Germline values: CDR1 MDHEN, CDR2 SYDVKM. V lost 2 bases and J lost 5; bases outside the gene matches: 8. The CDR3 runs 15 residues. CDR3 DNA sequence: TGTGCCAGCAGTTTAGGCGGCGGGAGTTGGGAGACCCAGTACTTC. Translation gives CASSLGGGSWETQYF. The full variable domain, completed using reference TRBV28 and TRBJ2-5, is DVKVTQSSRYLVKRTGEKVFLECVQDMDHENMFWYRQDPGLGLRLIYFSYDVKMKEKGDIPEGYSVSREKKERFSLILESASTNQTSMYLCASSLGGGSWETQYFGPGTRLLVL.

This clonotype was counted between two and nine times. The CDR3 spells CATSDPTSGGKNEQFF. CDR3 coding DNA: TGTGCCACCAGTGACCCGACTAGCGGGGGGAAGAATGAGCAGTTCTTC. V usage is TRBV24-1 and J usage is TRBJ2-5, with 13 nucleotides matching TRBD2. The J call may be faulty, since TRBJ2-1 better matches the DNA end. Germline CDR1 and CDR2: KGHDR and SFDVKD. CDR3 size: 16 residues.

V usage is TRBV6-5 and J usage is TRBJ1-1; weak D call: TRBD1 (5 bases). The CDR3 runs to 14 residues. V lost 6 bases to trimming and J lost 5 bases, with 16 bases between them. CDR1 is MNHEY, CDR2 SVGAGI, per germline. CDR3 DNA sequence: TGTGCCAGCAGCCCGGACGTTTGGGGGACTGAAGCTTTCTTT. Protein: CASSPDVWGTEAFF.

This clonotype has just a few counts. V gene TRBV7-9 combines with J gene TRBJ2-7; D not resolved. The CDR3 is 13 amino acids. Germline assignment: CDR1 SEHNR and CDR2 FQNEAQ (reference sequence). Between the trimmed V and J ends, which lost 4 bases and 3 bases, there was a span of 10 bases. The CDR3 DNA reads TGTGCCAGCAGCTCGACCCTGATCTACGAGCAGTACTTC. It is translated as CASSSTLIYEQYF.

The V and J genes are TRBV19 and TRBJ2-5; D is perhaps TRBD2 (6 bases). Germline CDR1 is LNHDA and CDR2 is SQIVND (reference sequence). The CDR3 sequence is 13 residues long. The V and J ends lost 3 bases and 5 bases respectively, with 10 bases between them. CDR3 bases: TGTGCCAGTAGTATGATTCGGGGGGAGACCCAGTACTTC. It specifies CASSMIRGETQYF.

Comment on this clonotype: One junction end does not reproduce the germline sequence, and a read error may be involved. This chain uses TRBV24-1 with TRBJ2-5, with 8 bases aligning to TRBD1. Germline loops: CDR1 KGHDR, CDR2 SFDVKD. The CDR3 totals 15 residues. The CDR3 DNA reads TGCGCCACCAGTGATATACGGACAGGGCAAGAGACCCAGTACTTC. Its translation: CATSDIRTGQETQYF.

The chain has TRBV29-1 and TRBJ2-7; 10 bases map to TRBD2. In germline, CDR1 is SQVTM, CDR2 ANQGSEA. With 3 bases clipped from V and 1 base from J, the junction kept 6 bases outside the gene matches. This CDR3 is built from 15 residues. This CDR3 reads CSVEGFSGRSYEQYF. The CDR3 nucleotides read TGCAGCGTTGAGGGCTTTAGCGGGAGGTCCTACGAGCAGTACTTC.

This clonotype was found a few times. This chain uses TRBV28 with TRBJ2-4; D is possibly TRBD1 or TRBD2 (7 bases each). Germline loops: CDR1 MDHEN, CDR2 SYDVKM. There are 13 residues in the CDR3. V was cut by 2 bases and J by 7 bases, with 9 bases left in between. CDR3 DNA sequence: TGTGCCAGCAGTTTACAGGGGGGGAACATTCAGTACTTC. Amino acids: CASSLQGGNIQYF.

V gene TRBV27 combines with J gene TRBJ2-5, with D possibly matching TRBD2 (5 bases). Germline CDR1 and CDR2: MNHEY and SMNVEV (reference sequence). The CDR3 runs to 17 residues. V lost 0 bases, J lost 2 bases, and 16 bases lay in between. CDR3 coding DNA: TGTGCCAGCAGTTTATCCATAATCCCCCGGGATCAAGAGACCCAGTACTTC. Translated: CASSLSIIPRDQETQYF.